What follows are 31 T cell receptor beta chains derived from one specimen sequenced in a study of T cell responses to AZD1222 COVID-19 vaccine. Only in-frame clones appear in the TCRdb table, and some are missing; sequencing was by immunoSEQ multiplex PCR. The sample has over 100,000 clones, approximately 90% seen once; the top ten hold under 5.5%. Specimen: peripheral blood, collected on day 0 of AZD1222 vaccination. The source of these receptors is an adult in good health.

The rearrangement links TRBV30 to TRBJ1-6; 7 bases map to TRBD1. CDR3 length: 16 residues. Germline values: CDR1 GTSNPN, CDR2 SVGIG (reference sequence). Trimming at V came to 5 bases and at J to 7 bases, leaving 14 bases not matched to a gene. CDR3 residues: CAWRTLGDSRNSPLHF. The CDR3 DNA is TGTGCCTGGCGGACCCTCGGGGACAGCAGAAATTCACCCCTCCACTTT.

The gene calls are TRBV6-4 and TRBJ2-5; 10 bases line up with TRBD2. V was pared by 5 bases and J by 5 bases, with 8 bases of the junction left unmatched. The V gene's germline CDR1 is MRHNA and CDR2 SNTAGT. The CDR3 loop spans 15 amino acids. The CDR3 here is CASSPSGGAAETQYF. DNA for the CDR3: TGTGCCAGCAGTCCAAGCGGGGGGGCGGCGGAGACCCAGTACTTC.

The CDR3 DNA is TGTGCCAGCTCACCAAGGGACGAGCAGTACTTC. Its protein is CASSPRDEQYF. The chain employs TRBV18 and TRBJ2-7; the D is unclear. Trimming removed 2 bases from V and 5 bases from J, with 4 bases in between. Germline lookup yields CDR1 KGHSH and CDR2 LQKENI. This CDR3 is 11 amino acids long. The full variable domain, in which reference TRBV18 and TRBJ2-7 provide the parts outside the CDR3, is NAGVMQNPRHLVRRRGQEARLRCSPMKGHSHVYWYRQLPEEGLKFMVYLQKENIIDESGMPKERFSAEFPKEGPSILRIQQVVRGDSAAYFCASSPRDEQYFGPGTRLTVT.

The chain combines TRBV25-1 with TRBJ1-6; D call uncertain. The CDR3 totals 16 residues. Trimming took 1 base from V and 0 from J, leaving 7 bases between them. Germline V gene lookup returns CDR1 MGHDK and CDR2 SYGVNS. DNA of the CDR3: TGTGCCAGCAGTGAATTCGGGAGCTCCTATAATTCACCCCTCCACTTT. Amino acid sequence: CASSEFGSSYNSPLHF. Combining the CDR3 with reference TRBV25-1 and TRBJ1-6 gives the whole variable domain EADIYQTPRYLVIGTGKKITLECSQTMGHDKMYWYQQDPGMELHLIHYSYGVNSTEKGDLSSESTVSRIRTEHFPLTLESARPSHTSQYLCASSEFGSSYNSPLHFGNGTRLTVT.

The chain employs TRBV6-2 or TRBV6-3 and TRBJ2-7; D call uncertain. The V end lost 2 bases, the J end lost 5 bases, and 7 bases lay between the germline ends. Germline CDR1 and CDR2: MNHEY and SVGEGT. This CDR3 region has 12 residues. CDR3 sequence reads: CASSYNPHEQYF. For the CDR3, the DNA is TGTGCCAGCAGTTACAACCCCCACGAGCAGTACTTC.

The chain couples TRBV6-5 to TRBJ2-3; 7 bases map to TRBD2. The germline V gene has CDR1 MNHEY and CDR2 SVGAGI. The CDR3 length is 15 residues. V gave up 6 bases and J gave up 0 bases; unmatched junction bases: 6. CDR3 sequence reads: CASRSLATSTDTQYF. The CDR3 nucleotides are TGTGCCAGCAGGTCACTAGCGACAAGCACAGATACGCAGTATTTT.

The chain combines TRBV6-5 with TRBJ2-4, with D possibly matching TRBD1 (6 bases). Germline CDR1 MNHEY, CDR2 SVGAGI. The CDR3 covers 15 residues. The V end lost 3 bases, the J end lost 11 bases, and 20 bases lay between the germline ends. This CDR3 is CASSYGAGGRTVQYF. Here the CDR3 DNA reads TGTGCCAGCAGTTATGGGGCTGGGGGCAGGACGGTTCAGTACTTC.

The chain carries TRBV2 and TRBJ2-7, with 9 bases aligning to TRBD1. V trimming: 5 bases; J trimming: 0 bases; junction bases outside the gene matches: 5. The CDR3 has 15 residues. Germline V lookup: CDR1 SNHLY, CDR2 FYNNEI. CDR3 sequence: CASSQDRGGSYEQYF. The CDR3 DNA reads TGTGCCAGCAGTCAGGACAGGGGTGGCTCCTACGAGCAGTACTTC.

V gene TRBV6-5 combines with J gene TRBJ2-1; a weak D match, TRBD2 (6 bases). The germline V and J ends were trimmed by 9 bases and 0 bases, with 9 bases remaining between them. The CDR3 contains 13 residues. Germline-derived CDR1 and CDR2 are MNHEY and SVGAGI. CDR3 nucleotides: TGTGCCAGTCGGGGGAGCTCCTACAATGAGCAGTTCTTC. This sequence encodes CASRGSSYNEQFF.

This chain joins TRBV6-5 and TRBJ1-2, with D hard to call. The ends were cut back, 7 bases at V and 5 bases at J, with 17 bases in the middle. The CDR3 has 14 amino acids. The germline V gene has CDR1 MNHEY and CDR2 SVGAGI. The CDR3 is CASTYGGSKYGYTF. The DNA of the CDR3 is TGTGCCAGCACCTACGGAGGGTCAAAGTATGGCTACACCTTC.

This chain connects TRBV6-5 to TRBJ1-4, with a possible D match to TRBD1 (6 bases). Trimming pared 2 bases from V and 2 bases from J, leaving 9 bases between. This CDR3 spans 15 amino acids. Per germline, CDR1 MNHEY and CDR2 SVGAGI. CDR3 sequence: CASSYTGATNEKLFF. The DNA for the CDR3 is TGTGCCAGCAGTTACACGGGGGCCACTAATGAAAAACTGTTTTTT.

V and J are TRBV27 and TRBJ2-3, with D unresolved. Trimming stripped 3 bases from V and 4 bases from J, with 8 bases between. The V gene's germline CDR1 is MNHEY and CDR2 SMNVEV (reference sequence). This CDR3 has 13 amino acids. This CDR3 is CASSFEGSDTQYF. The CDR3 DNA reads TGTGCCAGCAGTTTTGAAGGATCAGATACGCAGTATTTT.

The chain uses TRBV9 and TRBJ2-3; 7 bases are shared with TRBD1. Germline loops: CDR1 SGDLS, CDR2 YYNGEE. The CDR3 has 15 amino acids. V lost 4 bases and J lost 6; bases outside the gene matches: 11. In nucleotides, the CDR3 is TGTGCCAGCAGCCCTAGACAGGGAGAGTGGGATACGCAGTATTTT. This encodes CASSPRQGEWDTQYF.

The chain combines TRBV7-2 with TRBJ1-6; possibly TRBD1 for D (6 bases). Germline V gene data show CDR1 as SGHTA and CDR2 as FQGNSA. Trimming stripped 3 bases from V and 3 bases from J, with 6 bases between. The CDR3 contains 14 residues. CDR3 in amino acids: CASSLDSYNSPLHF. For the CDR3, the DNA is TGTGCCAGCAGCTTGGACAGCTATAATTCACCCCTCCACTTT.

This clone was seen once. This chain joins TRBV9 and TRBJ1-5; D perhaps matches TRBD1 (5 bases). Germline V gene sequence: CDR1 SGDLS, CDR2 YYNGEE. The CDR3 loop spans 14 amino acids. The V gene lost 0 bases and the J gene lost 6 bases, with 10 bases spanning the gap. This CDR3 is CASSVDWGRQPQHF. The CDR3 bases are TGTGCCAGCAGCGTAGACTGGGGACGTCAGCCCCAGCATTTT.

This chain links TRBV5-1 with TRBJ1-1; D gene ambiguous. The CDR3 has 14 amino acids. Between the trimmed V and J ends, which lost 4 bases and 4 bases, there was a span of 14 bases. Germline V gene sequence: CDR1 SGHRS, CDR2 YFSETQ. CDR3 region: CASSPVLGFTEAFF. The DNA of the CDR3 is TGCGCCAGCAGCCCGGTGCTGGGGTTCACTGAAGCTTTCTTT.

As concerns this clone: Lacking the conserved final phenylalanine or tryptophan, this CDR3 likely reflects a read error. The DNA is omitted, as the CDR3 cannot be located on it reliably, and the CDR3 follows TCRdb's listing. The V call is TRBV5-8, the J call TRBJ1-1. The length of the CDR3 is 11 amino acids, counting both ends. Germline CDR1 reads SGHTS; CDR2 reads YDEGEE. This chain's CDR3 is CASSLAVFFVL.

V gene TRBV6-2 or TRBV6-3 combines with J gene TRBJ2-7; D is ambiguous. The CDR3 runs 14 residues. V lost 0 bases and J lost 0, with 6 bases in between. CDR1 is MNHEY and CDR2 is SVGEGT in the germline V gene. The CDR3 protein is CASSYSKVSYEQYF. The CDR3 DNA is TGTGCCAGCAGTTACTCGAAAGTCTCCTACGAGCAGTACTTC.

This rearrangement joins TRBV7-6 to TRBJ1-1; 7 bases map to TRBD1. CDR3 length: 15 amino acids. The V gene's germline CDR1 is SGHVS and CDR2 FNYEAQ. Unmatched junction bases numbered 2, after V lost 1 base and J lost 0 bases. The CDR3 reads CASSLEGAMNTEAFF. CDR3 bases: TGTGCCAGCAGCTTAGAGGGGGCCATGAACACTGAAGCTTTCTTT.

This clone was seen only once. The chain has TRBV18 and TRBJ1-5, with D unclear. This CDR3 has 13 amino acids. Germline CDR1 KGHSH, CDR2 LQKENI. Trimming took 5 bases from V and 6 from J, leaving 11 bases between them. The CDR3 is CASSEGTVQPQHF. The CDR3, as DNA: TGTGCCAGCTCAGAAGGAACAGTTCAGCCCCAGCATTTT.

This chain connects TRBV28 to TRBJ2-7; D is perhaps TRBD1 or TRBD2 (6 bases each). This CDR3 spans 11 amino acids. Germline-derived CDR1 and CDR2 are MDHEN and SYDVKM. Trimming shortened V by 8 bases and J by 9 bases, and 14 bases separated the two germline ends. As DNA, the CDR3 is TGTGCCAGCGATCGGGGGACACTGCAGTACTTC. Encoded protein: CASDRGTLQYF.

The CDR3 reads CASSFRGGGTSETQYF. The CDR3 DNA is TGTGCCAGCAGCTTTAGAGGAGGGGGGACAAGCGAGACCCAGTACTTC. The rearrangement joins TRBV13 to TRBJ2-5; D possibly matches TRBD1 or TRBD2 (6 bases each). The CDR3 extends over 16 amino acids. V was cut by 3 bases and J by 5 bases, with 19 bases left in between. Per the germline V gene, CDR1 is PRHDT and CDR2 is FYEKMQ (reference sequence).

The V gene is TRBV5-6, the J gene TRBJ2-7; no definite D call. The CDR3 runs 13 residues. The V end was cut by 0 bases, the J end by 6 bases, with 10 bases between. The germline V gene encodes CDR1 SGHDT and CDR2 YYEEEE. The CDR3 DNA reads as TGTGCCAGCAGCTTGGCCTTCTGGAGCGAGCAGTACTTC. Its translation is CASSLAFWSEQYF.

The chain combines TRBV7-3 with TRBJ2-1, with 7 bases aligning to TRBD2. This CDR3 has 16 amino acids. With V trimmed by 2 bases and J by 6 bases, 10 bases remained unmatched. Germline CDR1 is SGHTA and CDR2 is FQGTGA. CDR3 sequence reads: CASSLGAGTTGNEQFF. The DNA of the CDR3 is TGTGCCAGCAGCTTAGGCGCCGGGACTACCGGCAATGAGCAGTTCTTC. Full variable domain (rest looked up from reference TRBV7-3 and TRBJ2-1): GAGVSQTPSNKVTEKGKYVELRCDPISGHTALYWYRQSLGQGPEFLIYFQGTGAADDSGLPNDRFFAVRPEGSVSTLKIQRTERGDSAVYLCASSLGAGTTGNEQFFGPGTRLTVL.

The chain is built from TRBV7-9 and TRBJ1-1; maybe TRBD1 (6 bases). Germline assignment: CDR1 SEHNR and CDR2 FQNEAQ (reference sequence). Trimming stripped 1 base from V and 0 bases from J, with 12 bases between. CDR3 size: 16 residues. CDR3 protein: CASSLEGGALNTEAFF. The CDR3 bases are TGTGCCAGCAGCTTAGAGGGGGGAGCTCTGAACACTGAAGCTTTCTTT.

The V gene is TRBV7-2, the J gene TRBJ2-3, with 12 bases matching TRBD2. CDR1 is SGHTA and CDR2 is FQGNSA in the germline V gene. With 1 base clipped from V and 5 bases from J, the junction kept 10 bases outside the gene matches. The CDR3 has 18 residues. The CDR3 spells CASSLVALAGGPVDTQYF. CDR3 nucleotides: TGTGCCAGCAGCTTAGTTGCGCTAGCGGGGGGGCCCGTAGATACGCAGTATTTT. Filled out from reference TRBV7-2 and TRBJ2-3, the complete variable domain reads GAGVSQSPSNKVTEKGKDVELRCDPISGHTALYWYRQSLGQGLEFLIYFQGNSAPDKSGLPSDRFSAERTGGSVSTLTIQRTQQEDSAVYLCASSLVALAGGPVDTQYFGPGTRLTVL.

The V call is TRBV18, the J call TRBJ1-6; a weak D match, TRBD1 (6 bases). Per germline, CDR1 KGHSH and CDR2 LQKENI. V lost 0 bases and J 10 bases, leaving 13 bases between the germline ends. The CDR3 contains 15 residues. CDR3 DNA sequence: TGTGCCAGCTCACCACCAGAAGGGGGAGGGTCACCCCTCCACTTT. Its translation is CASSPPEGGGSPLHF.

This chain links TRBV4-2 with TRBJ2-1, with D possibly being TRBD1 or TRBD2 (5 bases each). The CDR3 has 15 amino acids. The V gene lost 0 bases and the J gene lost 2 bases, with 8 bases spanning the gap. From germline, CDR1 is LGHNA and CDR2 YNFKEQ. The CDR3 loop is CASSQDGDPYNEQFF. The CDR3 nucleotides read TGTGCCAGCAGCCAAGATGGGGACCCCTACAATGAGCAGTTCTTC.

The rearrangement joins TRBV3-1 (or the pseudogene TRBV3-2) to TRBJ1-2; D call uncertain. Trimming stripped 2 bases from V and 7 bases from J, with 8 bases between. CDR3 length equals 12 residues. Germline V gene sequence: CDR1 LGHDT, CDR2 YNNKEL (reference sequence). In DNA, the CDR3 is TGTGCCAGCAGCCAAAGGGCCGGTGGCTACACCTTC. It is translated as CASSQRAGGYTF.

The chain uses TRBV27 and TRBJ2-7; D possibly matches TRBD1 or TRBD2 (5 bases each). V lost 3 bases and J lost 5, with 11 bases in between. Per the germline V gene, CDR1 is MNHEY and CDR2 is SMNVEV (reference sequence). This CDR3 is built from 13 residues. CDR3 DNA: TGTGCCAGCAGTTTGGGGGTGGGGAACGAGCAGTACTTC. The encoded protein is CASSLGVGNEQYF.

The chain carries TRBV5-1 and TRBJ2-7; 7 nucleotides agree with TRBD1. V lost 4 bases, J lost 0 bases, and 1 base stayed unmatched. CDR3 length: 13 residues. Germline assignment: CDR1 SGHRS and CDR2 YFSETQ. DNA of the CDR3: TGCGCCAGCAGCGGGGACAGCTCCTACGAGCAGTACTTC. Translation: CASSGDSSYEQYF. Variable domain in full (rest from reference TRBV5-1 and TRBJ2-7): KAGVTQTPRYLIKTRGQQVTLSCSPISGHRSVSWYQQTPGQGLQFLFEYFSETQRNKGNFPGRFSGRQFSNSRSEMNVSTLELGDSALYLCASSGDSSYEQYFGPGTRLTVT.